This T cell receptor (beta chain) emerged from a study of Ad26.COV2.S vaccination and SARS-CoV-2 variants. Treatment: around 19 received Ad26.COV2.S at low or high dose, single or two shots; roughly five received placebo; per-sample allocation not given. Sampling occurred on day 63 after the first vaccine or placebo injection. Some clones are missing from TCRdb's copy, which holds only in-frame ones; the method was immunoSEQ multiplex PCR. The sample includes hundreds of thousands of clones, more than 70% of them seen just once. This receptor was identified in a person aged 18-60 years who received the Ad26.COV2.S COVID-19 vaccine or a placebo. Specimen: peripheral blood, collected in a trial of Ad26.COV2.S vaccine versus placebo.

CDR3 sequence (DNA): TGTGCCAGCAGCCTCAGCCCGGGACTAGCGGGGGGGGAGACCCAGTACTTC. This codes for CASSLSPGLAGGETQYF. J is TRBJ2-5 and V is TRBV5-6; TRBD2 matches 16 bases. CDR3 length equals 17 residues. Germline V gene lookup returns CDR1 SGHDT and CDR2 YYEEEE. V lost 4 bases, J lost 5 bases, and 8 bases stayed unmatched.